The 18 T cell receptor beta chains below all came from one sample that was sequenced in a study of shared clonotypes between healthy human individuals. Using immunoSEQ multiplex PCR, the repertoire was profiled, and TCRdb retains in-frame clones only, with some absent. This sample has 2,500,000 or so clones, with around 94% found just once. The source material was naive CD4+ T cells sorted from blood. Subset reported: CD45RA+ positively selected. The receptor source for this set is a man younger than 35 in good health.

The chain combines TRBV4-2 with TRBJ2-1; 8 nucleotides match TRBD2. Germline values: CDR1 LGHNA, CDR2 YNFKEQ. V was clipped by 4 bases and J by 6 bases; unmatched bases: 14. The CDR3 loop spans 17 amino acids. DNA of the CDR3: TGTGCCAGCAGCCGCGACGGGGGGGGCCCAAGGGGCAATGAGCAGTTCTTC. This translates into CASSRDGGGPRGNEQFF.

The rearrangement joins TRBV2 to TRBJ2-5; D unclear. This CDR3 region has 13 residues. Looked up from germline, CDR1 is SNHLY and CDR2 is FYNNEI. Trimming left V 4 bases short and J 1 base short, with 7 bases between. CDR3 residues: CASSADIQETQYF. The CDR3 DNA sequence: TGTGCCAGCAGTGCAGACATCCAAGAGACCCAGTACTTC.

V usage is TRBV5-1 and J usage is TRBJ2-2; either TRBD1 or TRBD2 may fit D (5 bases each). The ends were cut back, 4 bases at V and 1 base at J, with 14 bases in the middle. Germline V CDR1 and CDR2: SGHRS, YFSETQ. The CDR3 consists of 16 residues. CDR3 DNA: TGCGCCAGCAGCCGGTCCGGGACGTTGAACACCGGGGAGCTGTTTTTT. It translates to CASSRSGTLNTGELFF. Together with reference TRBV5-1 and TRBJ2-2, the CDR3 gives the full variable domain: KAGVTQTPRYLIKTRGQQVTLSCSPISGHRSVSWYQQTPGQGLQFLFEYFSETQRNKGNFPGRFSGRQFSNSRSEMNVSTLELGDSALYLCASSRSGTLNTGELFFGEGSRLTVL.

The V call is TRBV30, the J call TRBJ1-1; 7 positions agree with TRBD1. V was pared by 7 bases and J by 0 bases, with 11 bases of the junction left unmatched. This CDR3 contains 15 residues. Germline V gives CDR1 GTSNPN, CDR2 SVGIG (reference sequence). CDR3 in amino acids: CAYNSYRGVNTEAFF. The CDR3 DNA reads TGTGCCTACAATTCGTACAGGGGAGTGAACACTGAAGCTTTCTTT.

The chain carries TRBV5-1 and TRBJ2-3; no reliable D call. V was cut by 0 bases and J by 2 bases, with 10 bases left in between. Germline lookup yields CDR1 SGHRS and CDR2 YFSETQ. The CDR3 loop spans 15 amino acids. The DNA of the CDR3 is TGCGCCAGCAGCTTGGTGAGTGGGAACACAGATACGCAGTATTTT. Translation: CASSLVSGNTDTQYF.

The chain uses TRBV2 and TRBJ1-2, with D unclear. Between the trimmed V and J ends, which lost 4 bases and 4 bases, there was a span of 10 bases. The germline V gene has CDR1 SNHLY and CDR2 FYNNEI. The CDR3 loop spans 13 amino acids. Here the CDR3 DNA reads TGTGCCAGCAGTGTATCGGGGAGCTATGGCTACACCTTC. This translates into CASSVSGSYGYTF.

V and J are TRBV7-9 and TRBJ1-1, with D hard to call. Germline V lookup: CDR1 SEHNR, CDR2 FQNEAQ (reference sequence). V was cut by 2 bases and J by 7 bases, with 8 bases left in between. The CDR3 runs to 12 residues. This CDR3 is CASSLTGSEAFF. The CDR3 DNA is TGTGCCAGCAGCTTAACTGGGAGTGAAGCTTTCTTT.

The chain joins TRBV10-3 to TRBJ2-1; 12 bases align to TRBD2. V shed 3 bases and J 1 base; nucleotides not matched to a gene: 10. The CDR3 runs to 19 residues. Germline V gives CDR1 ENHRY, CDR2 SYGVKD. The DNA of the CDR3 is TGTGCCATCAGTGACCCTAGCGGGAGGGCGTTTTTTTCCTACAATGAGCAGTTCTTC. As protein: CAISDPSGRAFFSYNEQFF.

This chain connects TRBV5-1 to TRBJ2-2; D remains ambiguous. CDR1 is SGHRS and CDR2 is YFSETQ in the germline V gene. V lost 2 bases, J lost 6 bases, and 5 bases lay in between. CDR3 size: 12 residues. The CDR3 spells CASSFLAGELFF. The CDR3 DNA reads as TGCGCCAGCAGCTTCCTGGCCGGGGAGCTGTTTTTT.

This clone showed up just a few times. This rearrangement joins TRBV7-9 to TRBJ1-4, with D unclear. V lost 2 bases and J lost 0, with 7 bases in between. This CDR3 has 15 amino acids. In germline, CDR1 is SEHNR, CDR2 FQNEAQ (reference sequence). Here the CDR3 reads CASSLFPSTNEKLFF. The CDR3 coding sequence is TGTGCCAGCAGCTTATTCCCCTCAACTAATGAAAAACTGTTTTTT.

Concerning this clone itself: Different DNA sequences within this sample yield the same CDR3. The rearrangement joins TRBV28 to TRBJ1-2; TRBD1 matches 7 bases. Germline trimming cut 3 bases from V and 2 bases from J; bases unmatched to any gene: 3. The CDR3 sequence is 14 residues long. In germline, CDR1 is MDHEN, CDR2 SYDVKM. CDR3 nucleotides: TGTGCCAGCAGTTTCCGGGACAGAAACTATGGCTACACCTTC. This encodes CASSFRDRNYGYTF.

The count of this clone is one. The chain uses TRBV5-4 and TRBJ2-2, with D possibly matching TRBD1 (6 bases). The V end was cut by 0 bases, the J end by 0 bases, with 9 bases between. This CDR3 comprises 16 residues. From germline, CDR1 is SGHNT and CDR2 YYREEE (reference sequence). This CDR3 is CASSLGTASNTGELFF. In nucleotides, the CDR3 is TGTGCCAGCAGCTTGGGGACAGCCTCGAACACCGGGGAGCTGTTTTTT.

On this clone itself: Mismatch with germline at one junction end may stem from a read error. The gene calls are TRBV30 and TRBJ1-1; D is uncertain. The V gene's germline CDR1 is GTSNPN and CDR2 SVGIG (reference sequence). This CDR3 is 12 amino acids long. CDR3 protein: CGWSVVNTEAFF. In DNA, the CDR3 is TGTGGCTGGAGTGTTGTGAACACTGAAGCTTTCTTT.

The chain employs TRBV18 and TRBJ2-1, with 15 bases identical to TRBD2. The CDR3 runs to 19 residues. Looked up from germline, CDR1 is KGHSH and CDR2 is LQKENI. V gave up 4 bases and J gave up 8 bases; unmatched junction bases: 15. For the CDR3, the DNA is TGTGCCAGCTCACTTATCGGTCCTCCGGGACTAGCGGGAGGTGATGAGCAGTTCTTC. Its translation is CASSLIGPPGLAGGDEQFF. The full variable domain, completed using reference TRBV18 and TRBJ2-1, is NAGVMQNPRHLVRRRGQEARLRCSPMKGHSHVYWYRQLPEEGLKFMVYLQKENIIDESGMPKERFSAEFPKEGPSILRIQQVVRGDSAAYFCASSLIGPPGLAGGDEQFFGPGTRLTVL.

The chain combines TRBV7-2 with TRBJ2-1; no clear D. Trimming pared 1 base from V and 8 bases from J, leaving 6 bases between. Germline V CDR1 and CDR2: SGHTA, FQGNSA. The CDR3 has 12 residues. CDR3 sequence: CASSLGLDEQFF. The CDR3 DNA reads as TGTGCCAGCAGCTTAGGTCTAGATGAGCAGTTCTTC.

The chain combines TRBV2 with TRBJ2-6, with unresolved D. Germline V lookup: CDR1 SNHLY, CDR2 FYNNEI. The CDR3 sequence is 16 residues long. Trimming took 6 bases from V and 0 from J, leaving 12 bases between them. The CDR3 loop reads CASRKNNLSGANVLTF. CDR3 nucleotide sequence: TGTGCCAGCAGAAAAAACAACCTCTCTGGGGCCAACGTCCTGACTTTC.

The rearrangement uses TRBV18 and TRBJ1-1, with 7 bases matching TRBD1. The CDR3 has 13 amino acids. Germline V lookup: CDR1 KGHSH, CDR2 LQKENI. V shed 5 bases, J shed 1 base, and the junction held 1 base outside the gene matches. CDR3 sequence: CASSYRGNTEAFF. CDR3 DNA: TGTGCCAGCTCATACAGGGGGAACACTGAAGCTTTCTTT.

The chain couples TRBV5-1 to TRBJ1-1; perhaps TRBD1 as D (6 bases). The CDR3 has 15 residues. V was pared by 4 bases and J by 0 bases, with 13 bases between. The V gene's germline CDR1 is SGHRS and CDR2 YFSETQ. CDR3 nucleotides: TGCGCCAGCAGCCACGGGACATTTTTGAACACTGAAGCTTTCTTT. Protein product: CASSHGTFLNTEAFF. Using reference TRBV5-1 and TRBJ1-1 for the parts outside the CDR3, the full variable domain is KAGVTQTPRYLIKTRGQQVTLSCSPISGHRSVSWYQQTPGQGLQFLFEYFSETQRNKGNFPGRFSGRQFSNSRSEMNVSTLELGDSALYLCASSHGTFLNTEAFFGQGTRLTVV.